The next 24 T cell receptor beta chains were all read from a single sample in a study of T-cell reconstitution after alpha-beta-depleted transplantation in children. Using unique molecular identifiers, the investigators prepared the TCRbeta library. Using its own MiXCR run on the PCR reads, TCRdb lists one record per CDR3 protein. The sample comprises hundreds of thousands of distinct CDR3 sequences, approximately 14% of which are singletons, and 0.79% rests with the top ten. The source was PBMCs, collected before TCRalphabeta/CD19-depleted stem cell transplant. The receptors stem from a girl aged 2 to 9 with congenital amegakaryocytic thrombocytopenia, due to receive a stem cell transplant.

This clonotype was detected a few times. V and J are TRBV5-1 and TRBJ2-1, with 8 bases matching TRBD1. From germline, CDR1 is SGHRS and CDR2 YFSETQ. V shed 4 bases and J 12 bases; nucleotides not matched to a gene: 9. The CDR3 runs to 13 residues. For the CDR3, the DNA is TGCGCCAGCAGCAACAAAACCGGGACAGGGCAGTTCTTC. Protein product: CASSNKTGTGQFF.

In its sample, this clonotype was seen a few times. The chain recombines TRBV5-1 with TRBJ2-3; 10 nucleotides agree with TRBD2. Germline V gene sequence: CDR1 SGHRS, CDR2 YFSETQ. This CDR3 is 16 amino acids long. V was clipped by 0 bases and J by 2 bases; unmatched bases: 3. CDR3 sequence: CASSLDGLAVTDTQYF. The CDR3 DNA reads TGCGCCAGCAGCTTGGATGGACTAGCGGTCACAGATACGCAGTATTTT.

This clonotype was found many times. The genes are TRBV6-2 or TRBV6-3 and TRBJ2-7; TRBD1 might be the D (6 bases). Trimming shortened V by 2 bases and J by 2 bases, and 19 bases separated the two germline ends. Germline loops: CDR1 MNHEY, CDR2 SVGEGT. This CDR3 has 17 amino acids. CDR3 loop: CASSYPLHRAEAYEQYF. The CDR3 coding sequence is TGTGCCAGCAGTTACCCATTACACAGGGCAGAAGCCTACGAGCAGTACTTC.

The chain combines TRBV11-2 with TRBJ2-3; D is ambiguous. This CDR3 has 13 amino acids. The V gene's germline CDR1 is SGHAT and CDR2 FQNNGV. The germline V and J ends were trimmed by 2 bases and 6 bases, with 9 bases remaining between them. The CDR3 protein is CASSLWNPDTQYF. DNA of the CDR3: TGTGCCAGCAGCTTATGGAACCCGGATACGCAGTATTTT.

The chain combines TRBV7-2 with TRBJ1-1; 7 bases agree with TRBD1. The V and J ends lost 2 bases and 8 bases, in that order; junction bases with no gene match: 5. The CDR3 loop spans 13 amino acids. Germline V gene lookup returns CDR1 SGHTA and CDR2 FQGNSA. CDR3 sequence reads: CASSLTGAQEAFF. Here the CDR3 DNA reads TGTGCCAGCAGCTTAACAGGGGCGCAGGAAGCTTTCTTT.

This clonotype was detected ten times or more. The gene calls are TRBV12-3 or TRBV12-4 and TRBJ2-1, with D possibly being TRBD2 (5 bases). V lost 3 bases and J lost 5, with 11 bases in between. The CDR3 extends over 14 amino acids. CDR3 nucleotide sequence: TGTGCCAGCAGTTTGGTAGCGATCAACAATGAGCAGTTCTTC. Its protein product is CASSLVAINNEQFF.

CDR3 coding DNA: TGTGCCAGCAGCCAAGCTTCGACGGGGGGCACAGATACGCAGTATTTT. Encoded protein: CASSQASTGGTDTQYF. J is TRBJ2-3 and V is TRBV3-1; D may be TRBD2 (6 bases). The CDR3 is made up of 16 amino acids. Germline CDR1 and CDR2: LGHDT and YNNKEL (reference sequence). Between the trimmed V and J ends, which lost 1 base and 1 base, there was a span of 12 bases.

The CDR3 region has the DNA TGTGCCAGTAGTATTGGGTCGAGTGAGCAGTTCTTC. Translated, it gives CASSIGSSEQFF. V gene TRBV19 combines with J gene TRBJ2-1; D unclear. The CDR3 extends over 12 amino acids. V was cut by 3 bases and J by 9 bases, with 9 bases left in between. The V gene's germline CDR1 is LNHDA and CDR2 SQIVND (reference sequence). The entire variable domain, with the rest obtained from reference TRBV19 and TRBJ2-1, is as follows: DGGITQSPKYLFRKEGQNVTLSCEQNLNHDAMYWYRQDPGQGLRLIYYSQIVNDFQKGDIAEGYSVSREKKESFPLTVTSAQKNPTAFYLCASSIGSSEQFFGPGTRLTVL.

V usage is TRBV20-1 and J usage is TRBJ2-1; D is perhaps TRBD2 (6 bases). Trimming took off 3 bases at V and 9 bases at J, with 12 bases between the two ends. CDR1 is DFQATT, CDR2 SNEGSKA, per germline (reference sequence). The length of the CDR3 is 12 residues. The CDR3 reads CSASGSAGEQFF. The CDR3 bases are TGCAGTGCTAGCGGGAGCGCCGGTGAGCAGTTCTTC.

This clonotype was seen a handful of times. V usage is TRBV2 and J usage is TRBJ2-1; 12 bases fit TRBD2. The germline gives CDR1 SNHLY, CDR2 FYNNEI. J lost 6 bases, V lost 5 bases, and 5 bases had no gene match. The CDR3 sequence is 15 residues long. The CDR3 loop is CASSRLAGVVNEQFF. The CDR3 DNA reads TGTGCCAGCAGTCGACTAGCGGGAGTAGTCAATGAGCAGTTCTTC.

The chain uses TRBV10-3 and TRBJ1-1; maybe TRBD1 (5 bases). The V end lost 4 bases, the J end lost 7 bases, and 10 bases lay between the germline ends. Per germline, CDR1 ENHRY and CDR2 SYGVKD. This CDR3 contains 12 residues. Here the CDR3 reads CAISVEGVEAFF. CDR3 DNA: TGTGCCATCAGTGTAGAAGGGGTTGAAGCTTTCTTT.

The chain couples TRBV3-1 to TRBJ2-3; 7 bases fit TRBD2. J gave up 4 bases and V 11 bases, and 12 bases lay outside the gene matches. The CDR3 has 14 residues. Germline values: CDR1 LGHDT, CDR2 YNNKEL (reference sequence). CDR3 nucleotide sequence: TGTGCCCGGAGCCAGCGGGATACCCCAGATACGCAGTATTTT. It codes for CARSQRDTPDTQYF.

This clonotype was detected only once. Given a much more abundant clone one base away, this may be a read error. The gene calls are TRBV20-1 and TRBJ2-7; a possible D gene is TRBD2 (5 bases). CDR1 DFQATT and CDR2 SNEGSKA come from the germline V gene (reference sequence). There are 12 residues in the CDR3. Here the CDR3 reads CSGSDGNYDQYF. CDR3 DNA: TGCAGTGGAAGTGACGGGAACTACGATCAGTACTTC.

This clonotype was observed at least ten times. The chain's CDR3 is CASRYTPTSGRSDEQFF. DNA of the CDR3: TGTGCCAGCAGGTATACCCCGACTAGCGGGAGATCCGATGAGCAGTTCTTC. The gene calls are TRBV7-3 and TRBJ2-1; TRBD2 matches at 12 bases. Unmatched junction bases numbered 14, after V lost 6 bases and J lost 8 bases. This CDR3 is 17 amino acids long. Germline CDR1 and CDR2: SGHTA and FQGTGA.

This clonotype was counted ten times or more. The chain recombines TRBV20-1 with TRBJ2-1, with TRBD2 matching 9 bases. The junction had 8 bases not matched to a gene; V was cut back by 3 bases and J by 2 bases. In germline, CDR1 is DFQATT, CDR2 SNEGSKA (reference sequence). The CDR3 contains 16 residues. CDR3 amino acids: CSARPGLAPTYNEQFF. In nucleotides, the CDR3 is TGCAGTGCTAGGCCCGGACTAGCGCCTACCTACAATGAGCAGTTCTTC.

The chain employs TRBV4-1 and TRBJ2-1, with 7 bases that match TRBD2. The CDR3 covers 13 residues. V trimming: 0 bases; J trimming: 10 bases; junction bases outside the gene matches: 3. The germline V gene encodes CDR1 MGHRA and CDR2 YSYEKL. CDR3 protein: CASSQDVGGEQFF. The CDR3 coding sequence is TGCGCCAGCAGCCAAGATGTGGGGGGGGAGCAGTTCTTC.

The sample holds a few counts of this clonotype. Here the CDR3 reads CSARAPGLAVSEQYF. CDR3 sequence (DNA): TGCAGTGCTAGAGCTCCAGGACTAGCCGTCTCCGAGCAGTACTTC. The rearrangement uses TRBV20-1 and TRBJ2-7, with 8 bases that match TRBD2. The CDR3 has 15 amino acids. V lost 1 base and J lost 6; bases outside the gene matches: 11. Looked up from germline, CDR1 is DFQATT and CDR2 is SNEGSKA (reference sequence).

This clonotype was detected many times. This sequence joins TRBV29-1 and TRBJ2-2; D not resolved. The CDR3 length is 13 residues. Deletions cut 2 bases from V and 5 bases from J, with 9 bases between. The germline V gene encodes CDR1 SQVTM and CDR2 ANQGSEA. CDR3 sequence reads: CSVETARTGELFF. DNA for the CDR3: TGCAGCGTTGAAACGGCTAGGACCGGGGAGCTGTTTTTT.

This clonotype was observed a handful of times. The rearrangement links TRBV5-1 to TRBJ2-1, with unresolved D. Germline V gene sequence: CDR1 SGHRS, CDR2 YFSETQ. The CDR3 spans 14 residues. V lost 4 bases to trimming and J lost 15 bases, with 23 bases between them. CDR3 in amino acids: CASSGGPKHVIRFF. The DNA of the CDR3 is TGCGCCAGCAGCGGTGGGCCTAAACACGTCATCCGGTTCTTC.

This clonotype was seen ten or more times. V gene TRBV20-1 combines with J gene TRBJ2-2, with D possibly being TRBD1 (5 bases). V lost 1 base to trimming and J lost 8 bases, with 11 bases between them. Germline loops: CDR1 DFQATT, CDR2 SNEGSKA (reference sequence). CDR3 length equals 13 residues. DNA of the CDR3: TGCAGTGCTAGAGGGACATCGACGGGGGAGCTGTTTTTT. The encoded protein is CSARGTSTGELFF.

The chain employs TRBV4-1 and TRBJ2-2; D is possibly TRBD2 (5 bases). V gave up 0 bases and J gave up 1 base, with 9 bases separating them. CDR1 and CDR2 from the germline V gene are MGHRA and YSYEKL. There are 16 residues in the CDR3. CDR3 DNA: TGCGCCAGCAGCCAAGAGCGGGTAGGGAACACCGGGGAGCTGTTTTTT. It yields the protein CASSQERVGNTGELFF.

The chain uses TRBV18 and TRBJ2-7, with 10 bases matching TRBD2. Germline-derived CDR1 and CDR2 are KGHSH and LQKENI. The CDR3 loop spans 15 amino acids. J was trimmed by 5 bases and V by 0 bases; bases with no gene match: 4. CDR3 protein: CASSPPPSGRNEQYF. CDR3 sequence (DNA): TGTGCCAGCTCACCACCCCCTAGCGGGAGAAACGAGCAGTACTTC.

This clonotype was observed many times. V gene TRBV10-3 combines with J gene TRBJ2-2; D is unresolved. The length of the CDR3 is 15 residues. The germline V gene encodes CDR1 ENHRY and CDR2 SYGVKD. The V end lost 2 bases, the J end lost 4 bases, and 11 bases lay between the germline ends. The CDR3 loop reads CAISEGPRTTGELFF. As DNA, the CDR3 is TGTGCCATCAGTGAGGGGCCTAGGACCACCGGGGAGCTGTTTTTT.

This clonotype was seen repeatedly, ten times or more. The rearrangement joins TRBV12-3 or TRBV12-4 to TRBJ2-3, with D perhaps TRBD1 (5 bases). Trimming stripped 2 bases from V and 6 bases from J, with 9 bases between. CDR3 size: 13 residues. The CDR3: CASSLIRADTQYF. For the CDR3, the DNA is TGTGCCAGCAGTTTAATCAGGGCCGATACGCAGTATTTT.